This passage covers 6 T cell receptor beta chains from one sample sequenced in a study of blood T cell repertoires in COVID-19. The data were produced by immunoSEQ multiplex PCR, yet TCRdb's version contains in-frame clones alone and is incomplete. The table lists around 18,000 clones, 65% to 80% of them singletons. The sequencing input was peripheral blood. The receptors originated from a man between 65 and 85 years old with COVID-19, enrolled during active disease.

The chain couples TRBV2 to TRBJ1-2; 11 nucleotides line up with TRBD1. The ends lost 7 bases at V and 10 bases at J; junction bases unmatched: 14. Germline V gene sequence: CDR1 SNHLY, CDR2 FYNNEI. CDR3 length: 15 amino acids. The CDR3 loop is CASTGQGAQVTLYTF. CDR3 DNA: TGTGCCAGCACCGGACAGGGGGCCCAGGTGACCCTCTACACCTTC.

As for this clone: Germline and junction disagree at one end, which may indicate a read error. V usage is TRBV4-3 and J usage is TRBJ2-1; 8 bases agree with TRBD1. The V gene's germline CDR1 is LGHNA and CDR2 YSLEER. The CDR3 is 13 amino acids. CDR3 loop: CASSQDRNRGTIF. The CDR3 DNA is TGCGCCAGCAGCCAAGATCGGAACAGGGGGACGATCTTC.

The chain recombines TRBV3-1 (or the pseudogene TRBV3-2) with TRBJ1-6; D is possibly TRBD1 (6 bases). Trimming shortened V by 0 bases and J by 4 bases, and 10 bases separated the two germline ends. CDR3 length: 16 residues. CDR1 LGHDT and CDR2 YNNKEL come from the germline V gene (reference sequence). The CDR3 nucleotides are TGTGCCAGCAGCCAAGAAAGGGGGACATATAATTCACCCCTCCACTTT. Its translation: CASSQERGTYNSPLHF.

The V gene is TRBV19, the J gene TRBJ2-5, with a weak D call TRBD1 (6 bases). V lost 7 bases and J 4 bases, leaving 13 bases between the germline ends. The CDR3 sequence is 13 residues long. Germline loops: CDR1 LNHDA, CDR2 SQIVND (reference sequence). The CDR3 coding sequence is TGTGCCAGTACACCCAGGGGCCGAGAGACCCAGTACTTC. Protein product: CASTPRGRETQYF.

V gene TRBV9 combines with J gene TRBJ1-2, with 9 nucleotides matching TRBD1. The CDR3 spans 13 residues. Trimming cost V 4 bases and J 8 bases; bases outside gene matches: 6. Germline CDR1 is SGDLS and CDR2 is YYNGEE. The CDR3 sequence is CASSSNRGQGYTF. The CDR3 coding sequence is TGTGCCAGCAGCTCTAACAGGGGGCAAGGCTACACCTTC. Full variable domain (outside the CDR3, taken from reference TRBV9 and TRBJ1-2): DSGVTQTPKHLITATGQRVTLRCSPRSGDLSVYWYQQSLDQGLQFLIQYYNGEERAKGNILERFSAQQFPDLHSELNLSSLELGDSALYFCASSSNRGQGYTFGSGTRLTVV.

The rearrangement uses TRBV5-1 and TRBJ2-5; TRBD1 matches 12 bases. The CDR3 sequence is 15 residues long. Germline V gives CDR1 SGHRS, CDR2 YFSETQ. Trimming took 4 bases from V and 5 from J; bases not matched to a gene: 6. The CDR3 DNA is TGCGCCAGCAGCACCGGGACAGGGGGCTGGGAGACCCAGTACTTC. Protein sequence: CASSTGTGGWETQYF. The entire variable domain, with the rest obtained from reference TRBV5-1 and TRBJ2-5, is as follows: KAGVTQTPRYLIKTRGQQVTLSCSPISGHRSVSWYQQTPGQGLQFLFEYFSETQRNKGNFPGRFSGRQFSNSRSEMNVSTLELGDSALYLCASSTGTGGWETQYFGPGTRLLVL.